What follows are 20 T cell receptor beta chains derived from one specimen sequenced in a study of blood T cell repertoires in COVID-19. Sequencing was performed with immunoSEQ multiplex PCR; in TCRdb, only in-frame clones are kept and a portion is missing. This repertoire shows hundreds of thousands of clones, 85% to 90% found once; its top ten account for 0.8% to 0.9%. Sequenced sample: peripheral blood. All receptors derive from a man in his late teens or twenties with COVID-19, enrolled during active disease.

The rearrangement links TRBV14 to TRBJ2-1; D unclear. The germline V gene has CDR1 SGHDN and CDR2 FVKESK. This CDR3 is 12 amino acids long. The germline V and J ends were trimmed by 1 base and 9 bases, with 7 bases remaining between them. The CDR3 protein is CASSQGSVEQFF. The CDR3 DNA reads TGTGCCAGCAGCCAAGGTTCGGTTGAGCAGTTCTTC. The full variable domain, with the rest looked up from reference TRBV14 and TRBJ2-1, is EAGVTQFPSHSVIEKGQTVTLRCDPISGHDNLYWYRRVMGKEIKFLLHFVKESKQDESGMPNNRFLAERTGGTYSTLKVQPAELEDSGVYFCASSQGSVEQFFGPGTRLTVL.

The chain joins TRBV9 to TRBJ2-7; 9 bases align to TRBD1. Germline V gene lookup returns CDR1 SGDLS and CDR2 YYNGEE. The V and J ends lost 4 bases and 4 bases, in that order; junction bases with no gene match: 9. The CDR3 sequence is 15 residues long. CDR3 nucleotides: TGTGCCAGCAGCTCGGGACAGGGTTTACGATACGAGCAGTACTTC. Translating gives CASSSGQGLRYEQYF.

J is TRBJ2-7 and V is TRBV11-2; D is perhaps TRBD1 (6 bases). Trimming shortened V by 3 bases and J by 1 base, and 7 bases separated the two germline ends. Germline V gene sequence: CDR1 SGHAT, CDR2 FQNNGV. The CDR3 runs 13 residues. CDR3 sequence: CASSFQGSYEQYF. CDR3 in DNA: TGTGCCAGCAGCTTTCAGGGGTCCTACGAGCAGTACTTC. Looking up the rest from reference TRBV11-2 and TRBJ2-7 gives the full variable domain: EAGVAQSPRYKIIEKRQSVAFWCNPISGHATLYWYQQILGQGPKLLIQFQNNGVVDDSQLPKDRFSAERLKGVDSTLKIQPAKLEDSAVYLCASSFQGSYEQYFGPGTRLTVT.

The chain has TRBV29-1 and TRBJ1-2; a weak D match, TRBD1 (6 bases). This CDR3 comprises 12 residues. Germline assignment: CDR1 SQVTM and CDR2 ANQGSEA. V lost 3 bases, J lost 4 bases, and 9 bases lay in between. CDR3 protein: CSVETTGYGYTF. As DNA, the CDR3 is TGCAGCGTTGAGACGACAGGCTATGGCTACACCTTC.

V and J are TRBV11-2 and TRBJ1-1; TRBD1 aligns across 9 bases. CDR3 length: 12 amino acids. Germline trimming cut 5 bases from V and 10 bases from J; bases unmatched to any gene: 5. In germline, CDR1 is SGHAT, CDR2 FQNNGV. CDR3 region: CASSGTGGRAFF. The CDR3, as DNA: TGTGCCAGCAGCGGTACAGGGGGCAGAGCTTTCTTT. Complete variable domain (other parts from reference TRBV11-2 and TRBJ1-1): EAGVAQSPRYKIIEKRQSVAFWCNPISGHATLYWYQQILGQGPKLLIQFQNNGVVDDSQLPKDRFSAERLKGVDSTLKIQPAKLEDSAVYLCASSGTGGRAFFGQGTRLTVV.

CDR3 sequence: CASFEGETQYF. The CDR3 nucleotides are TGCGCCAGCTTTGAGGGAGAGACCCAGTACTTC. J is TRBJ2-5 and V is TRBV5-1, with D possibly being TRBD2 (5 bases). Deletions cut 7 bases from V and 4 bases from J, with 8 bases between. The germline V gene encodes CDR1 SGHRS and CDR2 YFSETQ. The CDR3 runs 11 residues.

The rearrangement joins TRBV6-4 to TRBJ1-2, with TRBD1 as a possible D gene (6 bases). The germline V gene has CDR1 MRHNA and CDR2 SNTAGT. V was trimmed by 6 bases and J by 6 bases, leaving 20 bases between them. This CDR3 comprises 15 residues. CDR3 protein: CASRKQPGQGHGYTF. DNA for the CDR3: TGTGCCAGCAGGAAACAACCGGGACAAGGCCATGGCTACACCTTC.

This chain links TRBV5-1 with TRBJ2-1, with 12 bases identical to TRBD2. The germline V gene encodes CDR1 SGHRS and CDR2 YFSETQ. With 5 bases clipped from V and 4 bases from J, the junction kept 1 base outside the gene matches. The length of the CDR3 is 14 residues. The chain's CDR3 is CASRGTSGYNEQFF. DNA for the CDR3: TGCGCCAGCAGGGGGACTAGCGGGTACAATGAGCAGTTCTTC.

This chain links TRBV5-8 with TRBJ2-3; D possibly corresponds to TRBD1 (5 bases). The CDR3 totals 16 residues. Germline V gene sequence: CDR1 SGHTS, CDR2 YDEGEE. V was clipped by 1 base and J by 2 bases, with 14 bases between them. DNA of the CDR3: TGTGCCAGCAGCTTGTTTTTGGGGCTTATCACAGATACGCAGTATTTT. Protein: CASSLFLGLITDTQYF.

To note about this clone: The sample contains more than one DNA sequence encoding this CDR3. This chain links TRBV7-9 with TRBJ1-1; unclear D gene. V was shortened by 3 bases and J by 0 bases, with 8 bases between the two germline ends. Germline V gene data show CDR1 as SEHNR and CDR2 as FQNEAQ (reference sequence). CDR3 size: 14 residues. The CDR3 bases are TGTGCCAGCAGCTTGTCGGTCATGAACACTGAAGCTTTCTTT. Translated: CASSLSVMNTEAFF.

J is TRBJ1-2 and V is TRBV28; D is unresolved. V lost 2 bases and J lost 5, with 3 bases in between. This CDR3 comprises 11 residues. Germline V gene sequence: CDR1 MDHEN, CDR2 SYDVKM. The CDR3 DNA is TGTGCCAGCAGTTTAGCGTATGGCTACACCTTC. Protein: CASSLAYGYTF.

The CDR3, as DNA: TGTGCCAGCAGCACGGGACAGGGTGTTACTGAAGCTTTCTTT. Amino acid sequence: CASSTGQGVTEAFF. The rearrangement uses TRBV28 and TRBJ1-1; 9 bases agree with TRBD1. The CDR3 length is 14 residues. From germline, CDR1 is MDHEN and CDR2 SYDVKM. The J segment lost 5 bases and the V segment lost 6 bases, leaving 7 bases of the junction unmatched. The full variable domain, rest sourced from reference TRBV28 and TRBJ1-1, is DVKVTQSSRYLVKRTGEKVFLECVQDMDHENMFWYRQDPGLGLRLIYFSYDVKMKEKGDIPEGYSVSREKKERFSLILESASTNQTSMYLCASSTGQGVTEAFFGQGTRLTVV.

This chain connects TRBV18 to TRBJ2-7; tentatively, D is TRBD1 (6 bases). The CDR3 consists of 15 residues. CDR1 and CDR2 from the germline V gene are KGHSH and LQKENI. Trimming stripped 1 base from V and 6 bases from J, with 16 bases between. This CDR3 is CASSPLSSRGGEQYF. As DNA, the CDR3 is TGTGCCAGCTCACCACTGTCTAGTAGAGGGGGCGAGCAGTACTTC.

The J gene is TRBJ2-2, the V gene TRBV4-1, with unresolved D. Germline CDR1 reads MGHRA; CDR2 reads YSYEKL. Between the trimmed V and J ends, which lost 3 bases and 6 bases, there was a span of 5 bases. The length of the CDR3 is 12 residues. CDR3 protein: CASSHFPGELFF. CDR3 DNA sequence: TGCGCCAGCAGCCACTTTCCCGGGGAGCTGTTTTTT.

The V call is TRBV28, the J call TRBJ2-3, with D maybe TRBD1 (6 bases). The CDR3 extends over 18 amino acids. Trimming cost V 4 bases and J 0 bases, with 20 bases left between them. The germline V gene has CDR1 MDHEN and CDR2 SYDVKM. Here the CDR3 reads CASSSYPGGQSSTDTQYF. CDR3 bases: TGTGCCAGCAGTTCCTATCCGGGTGGACAGTCTAGCACAGATACGCAGTATTTT.

The rearrangement joins TRBV4-1 to TRBJ2-7; 12 bases map to TRBD2. The CDR3 has 20 amino acids. Germline V lookup: CDR1 MGHRA, CDR2 YSYEKL. The J segment lost 3 bases and the V segment lost 1 base, leaving 16 bases of the junction unmatched. The DNA for the CDR3 is TGCGCCAGCAGCCAAGGCCCCCCCGGGACTAGCGGGCAACGATTCTACGAGCAGTACTTC. Translating gives CASSQGPPGTSGQRFYEQYF.

This clone appeared once. V usage is TRBV11-3 and J usage is TRBJ2-7; 7 bases are a match to TRBD1. The germline CDR1 and CDR2 sequences are SGHNT and YENEEA. The CDR3 is made up of 14 amino acids. The V segment lost 5 bases and the J segment 4 bases; nucleotides outside the gene matches: 8. CDR3 nucleotide sequence: TGTGCCAGCAGCCCCGGGACAGTGAATTACGAGCAGTACTTC. Its translation: CASSPGTVNYEQYF.

The chain employs TRBV7-3 and TRBJ2-3; 9 bases are shared with TRBD2. Germline V gene sequence: CDR1 SGHTA, CDR2 FQGTGA. J was trimmed by 1 base and V by 2 bases; bases with no gene match: 1. This CDR3 comprises 15 residues. CDR3 sequence: CASSLAGGRTDTQYF. DNA for the CDR3: TGTGCCAGCAGCTTAGCGGGAGGGCGCACAGATACGCAGTATTTT.

This clone was seen only once. The V call is TRBV19, the J call TRBJ1-1, with a tentative D call TRBD1 (5 bases). The CDR3 sequence is 15 residues long. V was trimmed by 3 bases and J by 1 base, leaving 12 bases between them. The germline gives CDR1 LNHDA, CDR2 SQIVND (reference sequence). DNA of the CDR3: TGTGCCAGTAGTATTCAGGGCAGTACGAACACTGAAGCTTTCTTT. Translation gives CASSIQGSTNTEAFF.

The rearrangement uses TRBV19 and TRBJ1-2, with D perhaps TRBD1 (6 bases). The CDR3 runs to 13 residues. V lost 3 bases and J lost 7, with 12 bases in between. Germline CDR1 and CDR2: LNHDA and SQIVND (reference sequence). The CDR3: CASSMNRVLGYTF. DNA for the CDR3: TGTGCCAGTAGTATGAACAGGGTTCTTGGCTACACCTTC.